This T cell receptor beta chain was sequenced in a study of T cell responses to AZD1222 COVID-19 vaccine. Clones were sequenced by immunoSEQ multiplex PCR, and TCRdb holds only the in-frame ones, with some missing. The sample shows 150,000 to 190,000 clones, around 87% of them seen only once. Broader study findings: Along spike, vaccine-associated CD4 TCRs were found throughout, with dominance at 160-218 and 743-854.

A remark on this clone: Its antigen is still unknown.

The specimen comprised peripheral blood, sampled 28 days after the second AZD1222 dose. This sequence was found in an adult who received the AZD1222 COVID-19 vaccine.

The chain's CDR3 is CASSPASANTGELFF. In DNA, the CDR3 is TGTGCCAGCAGCCCCGCCAGCGCGAACACCGGGGAGCTGTTTTTT. The chain combines TRBV28 with TRBJ2-2; D uncertain. Germline V gene data show CDR1 as MDHEN and CDR2 as SYDVKM. V was trimmed by 6 bases and J by 0 bases, leaving 11 bases between them. The CDR3 extends over 15 amino acids.